The table lists the clone carrying this T cell receptor beta chain with many counts. Its target is unknown. TCRdb fed the multiplex PCR reads into MiXCR, producing one record per CDR3 protein. The repertoire holds 150,000 to 200,000 distinct CDR3 sequences, around a third seen once, with around 4.5% in the top ten. The sample belongs to a study of breast tumors, draining lymph nodes, adjacent tissues. Overall study results and limits: Compared with lymph nodes, tumors were less diverse; compared with nontumor tissue, more. Findings are consistent with lymph node origin and intratumoral expansion of most tumor T cells.

The lymph nodes were axillary draining lymph nodes from breast cancer patients. V lost 5 bases and J 5 bases, leaving 14 bases between the germline ends. This CDR3 spans 15 amino acids. In germline, CDR1 is SGHRS, CDR2 YFSETQ. Sequenced sample: axillary lymph node tissue. This clonotype originated in a female donor with breast cancer. Some clones in this sample may be carry-over from other donors' samples. The V call is TRBV5-1, the J call TRBJ1-6; D remains unclear. CDR3: CASSRELLNNSPLHF. The CDR3 coding sequence is TGCGCCAGCAGTCGGGAGCTCTTGAATAATTCACCCCTCCACTTT.